This T cell receptor beta chain was obtained from a study of breast tumors, draining lymph nodes, adjacent tissues listed by TCRdb under 2016. About the full investigation: Breast cancer patients provided tumor, adjacent nontumor tissue and axillary lymph nodes, and the study compared the TCR beta repertoires across these three sources. The study aimed to assess the relationships and possible T-cell exchange between tumor, surrounding tissue and draining lymph node repertoires in human breast cancer. Study-level results and caveats: A scenario in which most tumor T cells derive from the lymph node and then expand within tumor tissue was judged to be consistent with the data. In luminal-like breast cancer, tumor and nontumor tissue repertoires resembled each other significantly more than in basal-like breast cancer. The conclusion that tumor T cells originate in lymph nodes was presented as consistent with a hypothesis rather than as directly demonstrated. Tumor T-cell repertoires showed less diversity than lymph node repertoires and more diversity than nontumor tissue repertoires, and tumor T-cell repertoires showed preferential V and J gene usage.

The lymph node samples were taken from the axillary draining lymph nodes of breast cancer patients. Reads for this sample came from an Illumina HiSeq 2000. TCR beta chain libraries were generated through multiplex PCR amplification. The amplified TCR beta chain products were analyzed by high-throughput sequencing. The raw public reads went through TCRdb reprocessing: fastp at Q25, MiXCR clone calling, in-frame beta chains kept. Every CDR3 protein is listed once, alongside the most common genes and DNA of its rows. For this sample there are approximately 170,000 distinct CDR3 sequences; 33% appear just once. The ten most abundant clones make up over 3.5% of the sample. The table lists this clonotype with a few counts. This clone's antigen is unknown. A much larger clone sits a single nucleotide away, making a read error possible. The CDR3, from cysteine to phenylalanine, totals 17 residues. The retained sequence is limited to the CDR3, 51 bases, with the frame set at the first base. Sequences SGHTA (CDR1) and FQGNSA (CDR2) are obtained from the germline V gene.

The V and J genes are TRBV7-2 and TRBJ2-5; 16 central nucleotides agree with TRBD2. Specimen: axillary lymph node tissue. The TCR comes from a female donor with breast cancer. Some clones in this sample may be carry-over from other donors' samples. The DNA sequence reads TGTGCCGGCAGCTCCCTGGGACTAGCGGGGGGGCAGGAGACCCAGTACTTC. It encodes CAGSSLGLAGGQETQYF.